Presented here are 18 T cell receptor beta chains from one specimen sequenced in a study of blood T cell repertoires in COVID-19. TCRdb keeps only in-frame clones here, not all; method: immunoSEQ multiplex PCR. The table records about 180,000 clones, roughly 80% of them present only once. The specimen sequenced was peripheral blood. The receptors here all came from a human donor in a cohort sampled during active COVID-19.

This clone was detected only once. V gene TRBV5-1 combines with J gene TRBJ1-1, with TRBD1 identical over 7 bases. Looked up from germline, CDR1 is SGHRS and CDR2 is YFSETQ. V lost 2 bases and J lost 5; bases outside the gene matches: 6. This CDR3 region has 14 residues. DNA of the CDR3: TGCGCCAGCAGCTTAGGACAGGCGGGGACTGAAGCTTTCTTT. It codes for CASSLGQAGTEAFF.

The chain uses TRBV5-6 and TRBJ1-5; the D gene is possibly TRBD1 (5 bases). Germline assignment: CDR1 SGHDT and CDR2 YYEEEE. V was clipped by 3 bases and J by 7 bases, with 11 bases between them. This CDR3 contains 13 residues. CDR3 nucleotides: TGTGCCAGCAGCTCCGGGGGAAACCAGCCCCAGCATTTT. This encodes CASSSGGNQPQHF.

This clone has just one count. The chain links TRBV5-6 to TRBJ2-3; D perhaps matches TRBD2 (6 bases). CDR1 is SGHDT and CDR2 is YYEEEE in the germline V gene. The length of the CDR3 is 14 residues. V lost 3 bases and J 4 bases, leaving 12 bases between the germline ends. Written as DNA, the CDR3 is TGTGCCAGCAGCTCACGACTAGACGCAGATACGCAGTATTTT. Amino acids: CASSSRLDADTQYF.

V is TRBV7-9 and J is TRBJ2-7; D unresolved. The V gene's germline CDR1 is SEHNR and CDR2 FQNEAQ (reference sequence). This CDR3 has 15 residues. V lost 2 bases and J 4 bases, leaving 15 bases between the germline ends. In nucleotides, the CDR3 is TGTGCCAGCAGCTTATCGGTCGGAGTTGGGTACGAGCAGTACTTC. As protein: CASSLSVGVGYEQYF. Supplemented by reference TRBV7-9 and TRBJ2-7, the full variable domain reads DTGVSQNPRHKITKRGQNVTFRCDPISEHNRLYWYRQTLGQGPEFLTYFQNEAQLEKSRLLSDRFSAERPKGSFSTLEIQRTEQGDSAMYLCASSLSVGVGYEQYFGPGTRLTVT.

The rearrangement uses TRBV6-5 and TRBJ1-4; possible D gene TRBD1, 5 bases. Deletions cut 6 bases from V and 6 bases from J, with 11 bases between. Germline CDR1 reads MNHEY; CDR2 reads SVGAGI. The CDR3 runs to 13 residues. This CDR3 is CASRTDIYEKLFF. The CDR3 DNA reads as TGTGCCAGCAGGACAGATATTTATGAAAAACTGTTTTTT.

The rearrangement uses TRBV24-1 and TRBJ1-6; TRBD1 matches at 8 bases. V lost 1 base and J lost 10; bases outside the gene matches: 23. This CDR3 has 21 amino acids. Germline V CDR1 and CDR2: KGHDR, SFDVKD. CDR3 DNA: TGTGCCACCAGTGATTTAAAATGGGTGGGCCCGGCGACAGGGGTACGGTCACCCCTCCACTTT. Its protein is CATSDLKWVGPATGVRSPLHF.

The rearrangement uses TRBV3-1 (or the pseudogene TRBV3-2) and TRBJ1-5; D is ambiguous. The CDR3 covers 15 residues. The germline CDR1 and CDR2 sequences are LGHDT and YNNKEL (reference sequence). The V gene lost 4 bases and the J gene lost 1 base, with 11 bases spanning the gap. The CDR3 sequence is CASSPGVGSNQPQHF. The CDR3 nucleotides are TGTGCCAGCAGCCCCGGGGTGGGGAGCAATCAGCCCCAGCATTTT.

The genes are TRBV5-4 and TRBJ2-7; 8 positions match TRBD2. CDR3 length: 14 residues. V dropped 0 bases and J dropped 2; count of bases not matched to a gene: 1. The germline V gene has CDR1 SGHNT and CDR2 YYREEE (reference sequence). The CDR3 DNA follows: TGTGCCAGCAGCTTGGAAGCGGGGGCCTACGAGCAGTACTTC. Its translation: CASSLEAGAYEQYF.

This chain connects TRBV12-3 or TRBV12-4 to TRBJ1-2, with TRBD1 as a possible D gene (6 bases). The CDR3 has 13 residues. V lost 7 bases and J lost 8, with 17 bases in between. The CDR3 region has the DNA TGTGCCAGCACACCGAGGAGAGGGGGAGGCTACACCTTC. It codes for CASTPRRGGGYTF.

J is TRBJ2-2 and V is TRBV3-1 (or the pseudogene TRBV3-2); possible D gene TRBD2, 7 bases. Germline V lookup: CDR1 LGHDT, CDR2 YNNKEL (reference sequence). V lost 4 bases, J lost 2 bases, and 17 bases lay in between. This CDR3 has 17 amino acids. CDR3 nucleotide sequence: TGTGCCAGCAGCCCCATGGGAGGGGACATCAACACCGGGGAGCTGTTTTTT. Translating gives CASSPMGGDINTGELFF.

The rearrangement joins TRBV9 to TRBJ2-3, with D perhaps matching TRBD1 (5 bases). The CDR3 is 16 amino acids. Trimming cost V 2 bases and J 3 bases, with 16 bases left between them. Per germline, CDR1 SGDLS and CDR2 YYNGEE. CDR3 protein: CASSVLGRLATDTQYF. The CDR3 DNA reads TGTGCCAGCAGCGTTCTGGGGCGCCTGGCTACAGATACGCAGTATTTT. The full variable domain, completed using reference TRBV9 and TRBJ2-3, is DSGVTQTPKHLITATGQRVTLRCSPRSGDLSVYWYQQSLDQGLQFLIQYYNGEERAKGNILERFSAQQFPDLHSELNLSSLELGDSALYFCASSVLGRLATDTQYFGPGTRLTVL.

The chain uses TRBV2 and TRBJ1-6; weak D call: TRBD1 (5 bases). Trimming pared 6 bases from V and 9 bases from J, leaving 15 bases between. CDR1 is SNHLY, CDR2 FYNNEI, per germline. The CDR3 spans 14 residues. Here the CDR3 reads CASRGGQGISPLHF. The CDR3 bases are TGTGCCAGCAGGGGGGGTCAGGGCATTTCACCCCTCCACTTT.

The chain carries TRBV27 and TRBJ2-7; TRBD2 matches at 14 bases. Trimming took 6 bases from V and 0 from J; bases not matched to a gene: 10. The CDR3 is 18 residues long. The germline CDR1 and CDR2 sequences are MNHEY and SMNVEV (reference sequence). CDR3 in amino acids: CASRLTSGGGIVSYEQYF. The CDR3 nucleotides are TGTGCCAGCAGATTGACTAGCGGGGGGGGCATAGTCTCCTACGAGCAGTACTTC.

This clone was seen more than once but under ten times. This chain joins TRBV5-6 and TRBJ1-1; D gene uncertain. V lost 0 bases and J 7 bases, leaving 13 bases between the germline ends. Germline V lookup: CDR1 SGHDT, CDR2 YYEEEE. The CDR3 covers 14 residues. The CDR3 region has the DNA TGTGCCAGCAGCTTGGTGGGAGCCAGCGGTGAAGCTTTCTTT. Translated: CASSLVGASGEAFF.

The gene calls are TRBV29-1 and TRBJ2-7, with TRBD2 matching over 8 bases. This CDR3 comprises 12 residues. The J segment lost 2 bases and the V segment lost 4 bases, leaving 1 base of the junction unmatched. Germline V CDR1 and CDR2: SQVTM, ANQGSEA. CDR3 residues: CSVGSGAYEQYF. The CDR3 DNA follows: TGCAGCGTTGGTAGCGGGGCCTACGAGCAGTACTTC.

The chain employs TRBV9 and TRBJ2-3; 7 bases match TRBD2. J lost 1 base, V lost 4 bases, and 6 bases had no gene match. Germline CDR1 and CDR2: SGDLS and YYNGEE. CDR3 length equals 15 residues. The CDR3 spells CASSPGDYRTDTQYF. The CDR3 bases are TGTGCCAGCAGCCCCGGGGACTACCGCACAGATACGCAGTATTTT.

This clone has a single count. The CDR3 sequence is CASSLGGAGEQFF. DNA for the CDR3: TGTGCCAGCAGCTTAGGCGGGGCGGGGGAGCAGTTCTTC. This chain joins TRBV13 and TRBJ2-1, with D possibly TRBD2 on 6 matching bases. V was shortened by 0 bases and J by 10 bases, with 10 bases between the two germline ends. Germline CDR1 PRHDT, CDR2 FYEKMQ (reference sequence). The CDR3 is made up of 13 amino acids.

The genes are TRBV19 and TRBJ1-2; D may be TRBD1 (6 bases). CDR1 and CDR2 from the germline V gene are LNHDA and SQIVND (reference sequence). The V end lost 3 bases, the J end lost 4 bases, and 9 bases lay between the germline ends. The CDR3 is 13 amino acids. DNA of the CDR3: TGTGCCAGTAGTATCGGGACAAGCTATGGCTACACCTTC. Protein: CASSIGTSYGYTF.